A single sample is the source of the 20 T cell receptor beta chains below, sequenced in a study of T cell repertoires in cytomegalovirus infection. TCRdb re-derived calls from the reads in MiXCR, one entry per CDR3 protein. The table records approximately 730,000 distinct CDR3 sequences, about 27% of them present only once. Antigens for these TCRs are unknown. The starting material was cultured CD8+ T cells from PBMCs, obtained from culture after CMV antigen stimulation. These TCRs come from a human donor in good health (CMV status not recorded). Some clones in this sample may be carry-over from other donors' samples.

The chain combines TRBV6-2 or TRBV6-3 with TRBJ2-7, with unresolved D. V was cut by 3 bases and J by 3 bases, with 9 bases left in between. Germline CDR1 reads MNHEY; CDR2 reads SVGEGT. The CDR3 totals 13 residues. The CDR3 DNA reads TGTGCCAGCAGTTATGCCAGTAACTACGAGCAGTACGTC. Encoded protein: CASSYASNYEQYV.

The CDR3 sequence: CASSLIGGSAYEQYF. The CDR3, as DNA: TGTGCCAGCAGCTTAATCGGAGGGTCTGCCTACGAGCAGTACTTC. This rearrangement joins TRBV7-9 to TRBJ2-7; a possible D gene is TRBD2 (6 bases). Trimming removed 2 bases at V and 2 bases at J, with 13 bases between. CDR3 length equals 15 residues. Germline V CDR1 and CDR2: SEHNR, FQNEAQ (reference sequence).

Details on this clonotype: A clone one base away is much larger, so this may be a read error. The V gene is TRBV7-2, the J gene TRBJ2-1; 8 nucleotides align to TRBD2. After removal of 5 bases from V and 5 bases from J, the junction contained 8 bases not matched to a gene. Per germline, CDR1 SGHTA and CDR2 FQGNSA. This CDR3 is built from 15 residues. CDR3 nucleotide sequence: TGTGCCAGCAGCCCGGGGGCGCGGGGGGACAATGAGCAGTTCTTC. This codes for CASSPGARGDNEQFF.

The V call is TRBV2, the J call TRBJ1-2; D may be TRBD1 (5 bases). V was shortened by 4 bases and J by 8 bases, with 14 bases between the two germline ends. In germline, CDR1 is SNHLY, CDR2 FYNNEI. The CDR3 consists of 13 residues. CDR3 sequence (DNA): TGTGCCAGCAGTGGAAGGACAAAGGACGGCTACACCTTC. It specifies CASSGRTKDGYTF.

There are a few counts of this clonotype. The chain links TRBV6-5 to TRBJ1-1, with D possibly being TRBD1 (5 bases). From germline, CDR1 is MNHEY and CDR2 SVGAGI. Trimming cost V 1 base and J 4 bases, with 10 bases left between them. The length of the CDR3 is 14 residues. CDR3 region: CASSYFDSVTEAFF. The CDR3, as DNA: TGTGCCAGCAGTTACTTCGACAGTGTCACTGAAGCTTTCTTT.

This clonotype was seen a handful of times. This chain connects TRBV27 to TRBJ1-1, with TRBD1 matching over 9 bases. Germline assignment: CDR1 MNHEY and CDR2 SMNVEV (reference sequence). CDR3 length equals 16 residues. V lost 5 bases to trimming and J lost 5 bases; unmatched junction nucleotides: 12. As DNA, the CDR3 is TGTGCCAGCAGTCCGCCACGACAGGGGGAAACAACTGAAGCTTTCTTT. Translation gives CASSPPRQGETTEAFF.

A word on this clonotype: Mismatch with germline at one junction end may stem from a read error. V usage is TRBV15 and J usage is TRBJ2-5; D gene ambiguous. The CDR3 length is 15 residues. Germline loops: CDR1 LNHNV, CDR2 YYDKDF (reference sequence). The CDR3 region has the DNA TGTGCCACCAGAAGAGAAGGCCAAAGGCAAGAGACCCAGTACTTC. Its translation: CATRREGQRQETQYF.

CDR3 protein: CASSPPYRTGWSSYTF. The CDR3 DNA sequence: TGTGCCAGTAGTCCACCCTACCGGACCGGATGGAGCAGCTACACCTTC. V usage is TRBV19 and J usage is TRBJ1-2; no firm D call. Trimming shortened V by 5 bases and J by 9 bases, and 25 bases separated the two germline ends. The germline V gene has CDR1 LNHDA and CDR2 SQIVND (reference sequence). The CDR3 contains 16 residues.

V gene TRBV6-1 combines with J gene TRBJ2-3, with 9 bases identical to TRBD2. CDR1 is MNHNS, CDR2 SASEGT, per germline. The V and J ends lost 3 bases and 5 bases, in that order; junction bases with no gene match: 6. CDR3 length: 15 residues. In nucleotides, the CDR3 is TGTGCCAGCAGTGATGGCCTAGCGGGGCAAGATACGCAGTATTTT. It encodes CASSDGLAGQDTQYF.

The V and J genes are TRBV4-3 and TRBJ1-2, with TRBD1 identical over 7 bases. Germline assignment: CDR1 LGHNA and CDR2 YSLEER. V shed 1 base and J 8 bases; nucleotides not matched to a gene: 7. This CDR3 region has 14 residues. CDR3 DNA: TGCGCCAGCAGCCAAGGGGCGACAGGGCCCGGCTACACCTTC. This translates into CASSQGATGPGYTF.

The chain links TRBV27 to TRBJ2-1; 8 nucleotides agree with TRBD1. With V trimmed by 7 bases and J by 5 bases, 10 bases remained unmatched. Germline CDR1 MNHEY, CDR2 SMNVEV (reference sequence). The CDR3 covers 15 residues. The CDR3 loop is CASIRRTGSDNEQFF. CDR3 in DNA: TGTGCCAGCATCCGACGGACAGGGTCTGACAATGAGCAGTTCTTC.

This chain joins TRBV7-8 and TRBJ2-5, with 7 bases that match TRBD1. V lost 1 base to trimming and J lost 2 bases; unmatched junction nucleotides: 10. Germline CDR1 is SGHVS and CDR2 is FQNEAQ. The CDR3 consists of 17 residues. CDR3 nucleotide sequence: TGTGCCAGCAGCTTAGGTATACCGACAGGGATACAAGAGACCCAGTACTTC. It translates to CASSLGIPTGIQETQYF.

This clonotype was seen ten or more times. This chain uses TRBV6-1 with TRBJ2-3; 15 positions match TRBD2. Germline CDR1 and CDR2: MNHNS and SASEGT. This CDR3 has 18 residues. J gave up 2 bases and V 5 bases, and 8 bases lay outside the gene matches. The CDR3 DNA follows: TGTGCCAGCAGTTCCGGACTAGCGGGGGGGCCCGACACAGATACGCAGTATTTT. Its protein is CASSSGLAGGPDTDTQYF.

This clonotype was seen many times. The V gene is TRBV6-2 or TRBV6-3, the J gene TRBJ1-1; D remains ambiguous. This CDR3 is built from 14 residues. Trimming pared 0 bases from V and 6 bases from J, leaving 11 bases between. Germline V lookup: CDR1 MNHEY, CDR2 SVGEGT. The CDR3 nucleotides are TGTGCCAGCAGTTACTCCGGACTTTTTCCTGAAGCTTTCTTT. It codes for CASSYSGLFPEAFF.

Comments on this clonotype: One end of the junction fails to match germline, which may point to a read error. The CDR3 loop is CASSLYETQYF. CDR3 DNA: TGTGCCAGCAGCTTGTATGAGACCCAGTACTTC. The chain recombines TRBV5-3 with TRBJ2-5; no reliable D call. TRBV5-3 is flagged as an ORF with uncertain function. This CDR3 has 11 residues.

The chain has TRBV4-3 and TRBJ2-1; 11 bases are a match to TRBD2. V trimming: 4 bases; J trimming: 0 bases; junction bases outside the gene matches: 8. CDR1 LGHNA and CDR2 YSLEER come from the germline V gene. This CDR3 is 18 amino acids long. The CDR3 nucleotides are TGCGCCAGCAGCCCGTCTAGCGGGGGGCCGAGCTCCTACAATGAGCAGTTCTTC. Protein product: CASSPSSGGPSSYNEQFF.

This clonotype appeared many times. The gene calls are TRBV12-3 or TRBV12-4 and TRBJ2-1; D is unclear. This CDR3 is 13 amino acids long. V was clipped by 2 bases and J by 4 bases, with 6 bases between them. The CDR3 region is CASSLTPYNEQFF. In DNA, the CDR3 is TGTGCCAGCAGTTTAACACCTTACAATGAGCAGTTCTTC.

There are many counts of this clonotype. The chain couples TRBV7-9 to TRBJ2-7; D ambiguous. The length of the CDR3 is 13 residues. Trimming stripped 3 bases from V and 1 base from J, with 7 bases between. Germline CDR1 SEHNR, CDR2 FQNEAQ (reference sequence). The CDR3 DNA is TGTGCCAGCAGCTTGGCCCAGTCCTACGAGCAGTACGTC. This encodes CASSLAQSYEQYV.

This clonotype was picked up a small number of times. This chain connects TRBV27 to TRBJ1-6; possible D gene TRBD1, 5 bases. This CDR3 spans 14 amino acids. Germline V gives CDR1 MNHEY, CDR2 SMNVEV (reference sequence). Trimming took off 7 bases at V and 0 bases at J, with 7 bases between the two ends. The CDR3, as DNA: TGTGCCAGCACCACAGGCTCCTATAATTCACCCCTCCACTTT. This translates into CASTTGSYNSPLHF.

This clonotype appeared a few times. The chain carries TRBV19 and TRBJ1-5; D is unresolved. Trimming took 3 bases from V and 7 from J, leaving 7 bases between them. This CDR3 contains 12 residues. Germline values: CDR1 LNHDA, CDR2 SQIVND (reference sequence). In DNA form, the CDR3 reads TGTGCCAGTAGTATGAGTCTGCAGCCCCAGCATTTT. Its translation: CASSMSLQPQHF.